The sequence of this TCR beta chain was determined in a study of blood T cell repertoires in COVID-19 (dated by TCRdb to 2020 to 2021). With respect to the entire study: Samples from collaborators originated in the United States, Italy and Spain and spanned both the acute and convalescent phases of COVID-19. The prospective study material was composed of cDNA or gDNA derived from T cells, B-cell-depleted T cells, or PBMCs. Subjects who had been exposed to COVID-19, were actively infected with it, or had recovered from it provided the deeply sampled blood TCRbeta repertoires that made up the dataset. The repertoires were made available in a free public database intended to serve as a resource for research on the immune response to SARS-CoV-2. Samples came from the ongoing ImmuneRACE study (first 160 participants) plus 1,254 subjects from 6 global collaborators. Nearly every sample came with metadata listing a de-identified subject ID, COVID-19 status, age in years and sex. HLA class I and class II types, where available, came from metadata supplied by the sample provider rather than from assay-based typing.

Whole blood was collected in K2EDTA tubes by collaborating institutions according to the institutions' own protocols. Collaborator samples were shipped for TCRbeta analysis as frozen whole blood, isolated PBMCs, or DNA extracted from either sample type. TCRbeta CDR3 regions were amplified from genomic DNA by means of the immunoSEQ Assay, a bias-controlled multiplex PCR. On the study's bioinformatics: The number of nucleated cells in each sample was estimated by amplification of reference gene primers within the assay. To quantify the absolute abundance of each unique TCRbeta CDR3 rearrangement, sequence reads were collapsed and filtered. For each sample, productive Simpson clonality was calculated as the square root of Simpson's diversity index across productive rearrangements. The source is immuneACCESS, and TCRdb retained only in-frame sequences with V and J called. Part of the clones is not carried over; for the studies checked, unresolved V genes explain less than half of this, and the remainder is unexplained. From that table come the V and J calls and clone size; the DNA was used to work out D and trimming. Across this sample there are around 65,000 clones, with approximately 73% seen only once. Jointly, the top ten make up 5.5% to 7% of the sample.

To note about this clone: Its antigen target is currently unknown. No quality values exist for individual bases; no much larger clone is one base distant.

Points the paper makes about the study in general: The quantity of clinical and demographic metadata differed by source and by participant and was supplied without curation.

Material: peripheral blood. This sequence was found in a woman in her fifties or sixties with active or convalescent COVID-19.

The CDR3 sequence is CASGLVSPKTQYF. The bases are TGTGCTAGTGGTTTGGTATCCCCCAAGACCCAGTACTTC. In this chain, TRBV12-5 is recombined with TRBJ2-5, with the D gene call left open. The germline V gene specifies LGHNT as CDR1 and FRNRAP as CDR2. Trimming takes 0 bases from V and 6 bases from J, and the germline ends sit 8 bases apart. The CDR3 goes from the cysteine to the phenylalanine over 13 residues. The retained sequence is limited to the CDR3, 39 bases, with the frame set at the first base.